This passage covers 30 T cell receptor beta chains from one sample sequenced in a study of control samples from healthy donors and cancer patients. Data came from immunoSEQ multiplex PCR; TCRdb stores just in-frame clones and leaves some out. Of 200,000 to 250,000 clones in the sample, 90% to 95% are singletons; the top ten hold about 1.6%. Sequenced material: blood. These receptors were taken from a man aged 50 or older in good health.

The chain links TRBV5-1 to TRBJ2-1; tentatively, D is TRBD2 (5 bases). Deletions cut 1 base from V and 4 bases from J, with 15 bases between. CDR3 length: 16 amino acids. CDR1 is SGHRS, CDR2 YFSETQ, per germline. The CDR3 protein is CASSLIGPTGYNEQFF. The CDR3 DNA follows: TGCGCCAGCAGCTTGATAGGTCCTACGGGGTACAATGAGCAGTTCTTC.

V gene TRBV7-9 combines with J gene TRBJ1-2, with D possibly matching TRBD1 (5 bases). Germline V gene lookup returns CDR1 SEHNR and CDR2 FQNEAQ (reference sequence). V lost 5 bases to trimming and J lost 2 bases, with 15 bases between them. This CDR3 spans 15 amino acids. The CDR3 sequence is CASSREGRQNYGYTF. The CDR3 bases are TGTGCCAGCAGCCGCGAGGGGAGACAGAACTATGGCTACACCTTC.

This clone was detected once. V is TRBV19 and J is TRBJ1-2, with D unclear. Germline-derived CDR1 and CDR2 are LNHDA and SQIVND (reference sequence). Trimming pared 7 bases from V and 3 bases from J, leaving 6 bases between. This CDR3 spans 11 amino acids. This chain's CDR3 is CASNSDYGYTF. The DNA of the CDR3 is TGTGCCAGTAACAGTGACTATGGCTACACCTTC. The variable domain in full, with the rest retrieved from reference TRBV19 and TRBJ1-2, is DGGITQSPKYLFRKEGQNVTLSCEQNLNHDAMYWYRQDPGQGLRLIYYSQIVNDFQKGDIAEGYSVSREKKESFPLTVTSAQKNPTAFYLCASNSDYGYTFGSGTRLTVV.

The chain carries TRBV7-2 and TRBJ2-7; D gene ambiguous. The CDR3 sequence is 16 residues long. Trimming left V 4 bases short and J 7 bases short, with 23 bases between. Germline V gene data show CDR1 as SGHTA and CDR2 as FQGNSA. CDR3 amino acids: CASSSTLHTAPGEQYF. The CDR3 nucleotides read TGTGCCAGCAGCTCGACTCTCCACACCGCACCTGGAGAGCAGTACTTC.

The CDR3 coding sequence is TGTGCCAGTAGTCGGACTAGCGGGGGGTCCGGTTACAATGAGCAGTTCTTC. Translating it yields CASSRTSGGSGYNEQFF. The chain has TRBV19 and TRBJ2-1; 14 bases match TRBD2. The CDR3 totals 17 residues. Looked up from germline, CDR1 is LNHDA and CDR2 is SQIVND (reference sequence). The J segment lost 4 bases and the V segment lost 5 bases, leaving 7 bases of the junction unmatched.

V gene TRBV5-4 combines with J gene TRBJ2-2, with D perhaps matching TRBD1 (6 bases). V lost 5 bases and J 1 base, leaving 12 bases between the germline ends. The CDR3 runs to 15 residues. Germline values: CDR1 SGHNT, CDR2 YYREEE (reference sequence). CDR3: CASSAGTMNTGELFF. The CDR3 DNA reads as TGTGCCAGCAGTGCCGGGACAATGAACACCGGGGAGCTGTTTTTT.

The J gene is TRBJ2-5, the V gene TRBV7-2; a weak D match, TRBD1 (5 bases). The CDR3 has 14 residues. Trimming removed 0 bases at V and 4 bases at J, with 9 bases between. The germline V gene has CDR1 SGHTA and CDR2 FQGNSA. Here the CDR3 DNA reads TGTGCCAGCAGCTTAGCGGGCAGGGCAGAGACCCAGTACTTC. This translates into CASSLAGRAETQYF.

This chain joins TRBV4-1 and TRBJ2-1; a weak D match, TRBD2 (6 bases). Germline CDR1 MGHRA, CDR2 YSYEKL. This CDR3 has 14 residues. V lost 1 base, J lost 4 bases, and 8 bases lay in between. CDR3 loop: CASSQGAGYNEQFF. CDR3 nucleotide sequence: TGCGCCAGCAGCCAAGGGGCGGGGTACAATGAGCAGTTCTTC.

The V gene is TRBV5-1, the J gene TRBJ1-1; D is uncertain. This CDR3 is 14 amino acids long. The germline gives CDR1 SGHRS, CDR2 YFSETQ. Trimming cost V 7 bases and J 1 base, with 14 bases left between them. The DNA for the CDR3 is TGCGCCAGCCAACCTCTACAGCCGAACACTGAAGCTTTCTTT. The encoded protein is CASQPLQPNTEAFF.

This rearrangement joins TRBV5-1 to TRBJ1-4; D gene uncertain. Germline CDR1 is SGHRS and CDR2 is YFSETQ. Trimming cost V 0 bases and J 0 bases, with 12 bases left between them. There are 17 residues in the CDR3. CDR3 amino acids: CASSLAGRVATNEKLFF. DNA for the CDR3: TGCGCCAGCAGCTTGGCCGGCAGAGTTGCAACTAATGAAAAACTGTTTTTT.

This sequence joins TRBV5-1 and TRBJ2-1; 9 nucleotides align to TRBD2. Germline CDR1 is SGHRS and CDR2 is YFSETQ. There are 16 residues in the CDR3. V trimming: 0 bases; J trimming: 5 bases; junction bases outside the gene matches: 6. The chain's CDR3 is CASSLEGAGGHNEQFF. In nucleotides, the CDR3 is TGCGCCAGCAGCTTGGAGGGAGCGGGGGGCCACAATGAGCAGTTCTTC.

V usage is TRBV6-5 and J usage is TRBJ1-1, with D possibly matching TRBD1 (5 bases). Trimming took off 8 bases at V and 4 bases at J, with 20 bases between the two ends. Germline loops: CDR1 MNHEY, CDR2 SVGAGI. The CDR3 has 15 residues. This CDR3 reads CASRSRAGTSTEAFF. Here the CDR3 DNA reads TGTGCCAGCCGCTCGCGGGCAGGGACGAGCACTGAAGCTTTCTTT.

V and J are TRBV10-1 and TRBJ2-7; D possibly corresponds to TRBD1 (5 bases). V was pared by 7 bases and J by 0 bases, with 22 bases between. CDR1 and CDR2 from the germline V gene are WNHNN and SYGVQD (reference sequence). The CDR3 has 17 residues. Here the CDR3 reads CASTPAPQGRSSYEQYV. CDR3 nucleotide sequence: TGCGCCAGCACCCCGGCCCCCCAGGGCCGGAGCTCCTACGAGCAGTACGTC.

The chain combines TRBV19 with TRBJ1-1; tentatively, D is TRBD1 (6 bases). The CDR3 spans 13 residues. Per germline, CDR1 LNHDA and CDR2 SQIVND (reference sequence). Trimming took off 3 bases at V and 4 bases at J, with 9 bases between the two ends. CDR3 coding DNA: TGTGCCAGTAGTATGCAGGGGAGCACTGAAGCTTTCTTT. Its protein is CASSMQGSTEAFF.

This clone appeared once. V and J are TRBV5-5 and TRBJ2-7; the D is unclear. CDR1 and CDR2 from the germline V gene are SGHKS and YYEKEE (reference sequence). This CDR3 has 15 amino acids. V was shortened by 4 bases and J by 0 bases, with 14 bases between the two germline ends. The DNA of the CDR3 is TGTGCCAGCAGCCATCCGGGTTATAGCTCCTACGAGCAGTACGTC. Its translation is CASSHPGYSSYEQYV.

The CDR3 spells CASSSTGTGNEKLFF. The CDR3 DNA reads TGTGCCAGCAGCTCCACCGGGACAGGGAATGAAAAACTGTTTTTT. This chain uses TRBV5-6 with TRBJ1-4; 9 nucleotides match TRBD1. This CDR3 comprises 15 residues. J was trimmed by 5 bases and V by 3 bases; bases with no gene match: 5. Germline CDR1 SGHDT, CDR2 YYEEEE.

This chain connects TRBV3-1 (or the pseudogene TRBV3-2) to TRBJ2-6, with 9 bases fitting TRBD1. The CDR3 runs 19 residues. V shed 0 bases and J 0 bases; nucleotides not matched to a gene: 6. Germline V CDR1 and CDR2: LGHDT, YNNKEL (reference sequence). CDR3 region: CASSQEGDRASSGANVLTF. In DNA, the CDR3 is TGTGCCAGCAGCCAAGAAGGGGACAGGGCGAGCTCTGGGGCCAACGTCCTGACTTTC.

This clone showed up just once. The genes are TRBV2 and TRBJ1-6, with a possible D match to TRBD1 (5 bases). V lost 4 bases and J 0 bases, leaving 22 bases between the germline ends. Looked up from germline, CDR1 is SNHLY and CDR2 is FYNNEI. This CDR3 contains 20 residues. In DNA, the CDR3 is TGTGCCAGCAGTGTATCGTTGGGAGGGGACGGGAGCTCCTATAATTCACCCCTCCACTTT. Its translation is CASSVSLGGDGSSYNSPLHF.

This clone is a singleton in its sample. This sequence joins TRBV6-2 or TRBV6-3 and TRBJ1-1, with 8 bases lining up with TRBD1. Per germline, CDR1 MNHEY and CDR2 SVGEGT. The J segment lost 1 base and the V segment lost 4 bases, leaving 8 bases of the junction unmatched. The CDR3 is made up of 16 amino acids. The CDR3 region has the DNA TGTGCCAGCAGTTTCTCAGGGGGCGCCAGGAACACTGAAGCTTTCTTT. This gives the protein CASSFSGGARNTEAFF.

With regard to this clone: Mismatch with germline at one junction end may stem from a read error. V and J are TRBV11-2 and TRBJ2-3; 7 bases align to TRBD1. The CDR3 spans 15 residues. CDR1 is SGHAT, CDR2 FQNNGV, per germline. The CDR3 here is CASSLTGQYTNTQYF. CDR3 nucleotides: TGTGCCAGCAGCTTAACGGGACAGTACACAAATACGCAGTATTTT.

The chain employs TRBV29-1 and TRBJ1-4; 9 bases line up with TRBD1. V dropped 6 bases and J dropped 8; count of bases not matched to a gene: 10. The V gene's germline CDR1 is SQVTM and CDR2 ANQGSEA. The CDR3 runs to 14 residues. DNA of the CDR3: TGCAGCGTGGCGCCGGGACAGGGTGGGGAAAAACTGTTTTTT. Protein sequence: CSVAPGQGGEKLFF.

The rearrangement links TRBV28 to TRBJ2-3, with 7 bases matching TRBD1. CDR3 size: 14 residues. The trim removed 7 bases at V and 6 bases at J, leaving 10 bases unmatched. Per germline, CDR1 MDHEN and CDR2 SYDVKM. Written as DNA, the CDR3 is TGTGCCAGCACTTCAGGACAGGACGGGGATACGCAGTATTTT. Amino acids: CASTSGQDGDTQYF.

The V and J genes are TRBV6-6 and TRBJ1-2, with 7 bases aligning to TRBD1. The CDR3 is 14 amino acids. The ends lost 8 bases at V and 5 bases at J; junction bases unmatched: 11. Per the germline V gene, CDR1 is MNHNY and CDR2 is SVGAGI (reference sequence). CDR3 DNA: TGTGCCAGCGCGCCGAGACAGGGTAGTTATGGCTACACCTTC. Translation gives CASAPRQGSYGYTF.

The gene calls are TRBV24-1 and TRBJ1-1, with D possibly being TRBD1 (5 bases). In germline, CDR1 is KGHDR, CDR2 SFDVKD. The length of the CDR3 is 13 residues. Trimming removed 2 bases from V and 5 bases from J, with 8 bases in between. CDR3 DNA sequence: TGTGCCACCAGTGATTCCAAGGGGACTGAAGCTTTCTTT. The encoded protein is CATSDSKGTEAFF.

The J gene is TRBJ2-5, the V gene TRBV6-2 or TRBV6-3, with TRBD2 matching 10 bases. Germline V gene data show CDR1 as MNHEY and CDR2 as SVGEGT. This CDR3 comprises 15 residues. Trimming removed 6 bases from V and 1 base from J; junction bases left unmatched: 5. The CDR3 spells CASSRASGGQETQYF. The CDR3 DNA sequence: TGTGCCAGCAGCCGGGCTAGCGGGGGCCAAGAGACCCAGTACTTC.

The V call is TRBV11-2, the J call TRBJ2-3; D is unclear. Per the germline V gene, CDR1 is SGHAT and CDR2 is FQNNGV. This CDR3 is built from 14 residues. V dropped 0 bases and J dropped 5 bases, with 9 bases sitting between them. For the CDR3, the DNA is TGTGCCAGCAGCTTAGAGGTCTGGGAAGATACGCAGTATTTT. Encoded protein: CASSLEVWEDTQYF.

V and J are TRBV9 and TRBJ2-6; the match to TRBD1 covers 7 bases. J gave up 3 bases and V 0 bases, and 9 bases lay outside the gene matches. There are 18 residues in the CDR3. Germline values: CDR1 SGDLS, CDR2 YYNGEE. The CDR3 protein is CASSVAPQTGSGANVLTF. The CDR3, as DNA: TGTGCCAGCAGCGTAGCCCCTCAGACAGGGAGTGGGGCCAACGTCCTGACTTTC.

The rearrangement joins TRBV9 to TRBJ2-6, with 9 bases matching TRBD1. Germline CDR1 and CDR2: SGDLS and YYNGEE. The CDR3 totals 18 residues. Germline trimming cut 3 bases from V and 0 bases from J; bases unmatched to any gene: 7. The CDR3 nucleotides are TGTGCCAGCAGCGGAGAGCCGGGACAGGGCTCTGGGGCCAACGTCCTGACTTTC. Translated, it gives CASSGEPGQGSGANVLTF.

V is TRBV20-1 and J is TRBJ1-5; no firm D call. CDR1 and CDR2 (germline): DFQATT, SNEGSKA (reference sequence). The CDR3 consists of 14 residues. V lost 3 bases to trimming and J lost 9 bases, with 18 bases between them. The CDR3 DNA reads as TGCAGTGCTAGTTCCGCCAGCTCCAGCGGGCCCCAGCATTTT. Its protein product is CSASSASSSGPQHF.

The J gene is TRBJ1-5, the V gene TRBV7-2; D ambiguous. The V end lost 2 bases, the J end lost 0 bases, and 8 bases lay between the germline ends. Germline lookup yields CDR1 SGHTA and CDR2 FQGNSA. The CDR3 sequence is 15 residues long. As DNA, the CDR3 is TGTGCCAGCAGCTTAATTAATCTTAGCAATCAGCCCCAGCATTTT. Protein product: CASSLINLSNQPQHF.